This TCR beta chain stems from a study of early T cells in non-severe SARS-CoV-2 infection. For the study at large: With bulk RNA from unsorted whole blood as input, sequencing yielded unpaired chains. Study results and caveats: Missing private and CD4 specificities, VDJdb matching favored anti-spike CD8 responses.

Looked up from germline, CDR1 is KGHDR and CDR2 is SFDVKD. This CDR3 has 14 amino acids. V dropped 5 bases and J dropped 3 bases, with 10 bases sitting between them. As for this clonotype: The antigen remains unidentified.

The protocol attached unique molecular identifiers to individual cDNA molecules. TCRdb analysed the 5' RACE reads with MiXCR anew, one entry per CDR3 protein. The table includes 86,000 or so distinct CDR3 sequences, roughly 6% detected once. This TCR derives from an adult who was a healthcare worker with PCR-confirmed SARS-CoV-2 infection or an uninfected control (not recorded which). The rearrangement joins TRBV24-1 to TRBJ1-5; D is ambiguous. Sequenced sample: whole blood. The CDR3 sequence is CATSGGANNQPQHF. CDR3 nucleotide sequence: TGTGCCACCAGTGGAGGTGCCAACAATCAGCCCCAGCATTTT.